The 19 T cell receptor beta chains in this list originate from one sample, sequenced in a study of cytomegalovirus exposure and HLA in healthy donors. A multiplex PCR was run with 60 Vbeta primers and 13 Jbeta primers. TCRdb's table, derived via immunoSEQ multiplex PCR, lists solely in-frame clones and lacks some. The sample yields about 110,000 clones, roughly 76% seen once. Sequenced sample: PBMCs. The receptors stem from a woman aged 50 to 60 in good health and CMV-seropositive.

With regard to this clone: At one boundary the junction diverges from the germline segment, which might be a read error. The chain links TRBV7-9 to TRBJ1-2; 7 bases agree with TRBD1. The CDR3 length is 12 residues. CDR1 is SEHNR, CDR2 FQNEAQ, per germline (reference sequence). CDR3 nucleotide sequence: TGTTCCAGCAGTTACAGGGGAGATGGCTACACCTTC. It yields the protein CSSSYRGDGYTF.

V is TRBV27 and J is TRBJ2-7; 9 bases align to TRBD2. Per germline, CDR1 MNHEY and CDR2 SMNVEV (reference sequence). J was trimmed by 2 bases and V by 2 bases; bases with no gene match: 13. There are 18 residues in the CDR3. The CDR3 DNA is TGTGCCAGCAGTTTAAGTTGGCTAGCGGGGAGTCTCCCCTACGAGCAGTACTTC. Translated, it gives CASSLSWLAGSLPYEQYF.

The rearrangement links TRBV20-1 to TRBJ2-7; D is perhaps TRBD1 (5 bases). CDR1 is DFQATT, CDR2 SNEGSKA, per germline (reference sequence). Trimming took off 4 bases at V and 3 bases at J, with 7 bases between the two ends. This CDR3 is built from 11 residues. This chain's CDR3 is CSAKGDYEQYF. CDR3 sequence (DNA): TGCAGTGCTAAAGGGGACTACGAGCAGTACTTC.

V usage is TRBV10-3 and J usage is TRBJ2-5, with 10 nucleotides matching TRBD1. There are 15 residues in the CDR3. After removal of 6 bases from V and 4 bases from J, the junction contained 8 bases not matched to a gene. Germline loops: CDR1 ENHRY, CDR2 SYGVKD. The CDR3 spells CAISFDRGRRETQYF. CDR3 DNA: TGTGCCATCAGCTTCGACAGGGGGCGCAGAGAGACCCAGTACTTC.

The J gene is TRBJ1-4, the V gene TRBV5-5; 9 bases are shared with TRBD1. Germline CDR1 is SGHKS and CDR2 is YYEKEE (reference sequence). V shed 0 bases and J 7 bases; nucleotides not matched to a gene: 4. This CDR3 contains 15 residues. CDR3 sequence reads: CASSLAGTGSEKLFF. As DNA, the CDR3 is TGTGCCAGCAGCTTGGCGGGGACAGGGAGTGAAAAACTGTTTTTT.

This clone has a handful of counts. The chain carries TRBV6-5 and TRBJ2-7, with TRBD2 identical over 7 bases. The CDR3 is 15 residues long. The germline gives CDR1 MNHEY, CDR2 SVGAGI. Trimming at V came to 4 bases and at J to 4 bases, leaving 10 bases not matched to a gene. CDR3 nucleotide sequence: TGTGCCAGCAGTTCCCCCCGACTAGCCCCTTACGAGCAGTACTTC. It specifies CASSSPRLAPYEQYF.

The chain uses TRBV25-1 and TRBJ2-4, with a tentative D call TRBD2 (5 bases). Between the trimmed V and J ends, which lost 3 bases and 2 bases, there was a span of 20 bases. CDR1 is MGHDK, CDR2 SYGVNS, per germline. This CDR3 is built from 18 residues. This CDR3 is CASSDQGPYPGTKNIQYF. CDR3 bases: TGTGCCAGCAGTGACCAAGGGCCCTACCCCGGGACCAAAAACATTCAGTACTTC. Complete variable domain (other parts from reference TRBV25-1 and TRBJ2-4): EADIYQTPRYLVIGTGKKITLECSQTMGHDKMYWYQQDPGMELHLIHYSYGVNSTEKGDLSSESTVSRIRTEHFPLTLESARPSHTSQYLCASSDQGPYPGTKNIQYFGAGTRLSVL.

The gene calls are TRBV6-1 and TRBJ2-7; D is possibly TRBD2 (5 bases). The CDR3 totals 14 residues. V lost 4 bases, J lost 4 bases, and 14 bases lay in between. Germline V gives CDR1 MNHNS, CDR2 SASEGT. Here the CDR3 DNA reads TGTGCCAGCAGTGTTCTGGACTCGGGGTACGAGCAGTACTTC. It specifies CASSVLDSGYEQYF.

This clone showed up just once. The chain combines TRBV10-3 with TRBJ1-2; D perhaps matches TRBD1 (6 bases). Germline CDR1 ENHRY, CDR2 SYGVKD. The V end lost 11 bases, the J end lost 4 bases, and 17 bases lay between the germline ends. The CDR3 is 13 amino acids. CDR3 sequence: CAAAPQGTYGYTF. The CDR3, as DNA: TGTGCCGCCGCCCCCCAGGGGACCTATGGCTACACCTTC.

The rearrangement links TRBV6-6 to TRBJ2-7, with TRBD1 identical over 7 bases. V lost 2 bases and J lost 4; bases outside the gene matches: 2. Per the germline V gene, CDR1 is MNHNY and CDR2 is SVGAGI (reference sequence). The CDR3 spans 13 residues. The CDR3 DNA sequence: TGTGCCAGCAGTTACCTGACAGGGTACGAGCAGTACTTC. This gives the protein CASSYLTGYEQYF.

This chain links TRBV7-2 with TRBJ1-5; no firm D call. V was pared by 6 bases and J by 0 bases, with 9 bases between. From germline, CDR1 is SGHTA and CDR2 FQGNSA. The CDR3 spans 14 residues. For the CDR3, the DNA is TGTGCCAGCAGTGCGAGCTATAGCAATCAGCCCCAGCATTTT. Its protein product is CASSASYSNQPQHF.

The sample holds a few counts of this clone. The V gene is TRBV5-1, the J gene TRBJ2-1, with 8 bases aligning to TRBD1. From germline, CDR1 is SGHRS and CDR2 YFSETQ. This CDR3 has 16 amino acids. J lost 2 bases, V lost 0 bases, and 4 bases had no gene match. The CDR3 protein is CASSLELTGAYNEQFF. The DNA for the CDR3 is TGCGCCAGCAGCTTGGAATTGACAGGGGCCTACAATGAGCAGTTCTTC.

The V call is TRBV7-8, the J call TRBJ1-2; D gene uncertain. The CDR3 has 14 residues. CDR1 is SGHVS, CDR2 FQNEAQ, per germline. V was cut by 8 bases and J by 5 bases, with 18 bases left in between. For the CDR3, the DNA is TGTGCCAGCGGGCCTCAAGCGGGGTTATATGGCTACACCTTC. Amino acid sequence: CASGPQAGLYGYTF.

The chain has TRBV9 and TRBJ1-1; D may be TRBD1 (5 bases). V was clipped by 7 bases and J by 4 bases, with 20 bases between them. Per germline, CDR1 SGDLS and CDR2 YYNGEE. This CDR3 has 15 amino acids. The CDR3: CASGPSGGVRTEAFF. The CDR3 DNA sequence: TGTGCCAGCGGACCCTCGGGGGGAGTTCGCACTGAAGCTTTCTTT. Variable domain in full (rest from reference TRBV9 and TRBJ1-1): DSGVTQTPKHLITATGQRVTLRCSPRSGDLSVYWYQQSLDQGLQFLIQYYNGEERAKGNILERFSAQQFPDLHSELNLSSLELGDSALYFCASGPSGGVRTEAFFGQGTRLTVV.

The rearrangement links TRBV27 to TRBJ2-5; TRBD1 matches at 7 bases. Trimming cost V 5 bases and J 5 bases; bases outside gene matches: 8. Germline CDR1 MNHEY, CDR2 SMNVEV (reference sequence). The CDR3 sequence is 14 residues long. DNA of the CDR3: TGTGCCAGCAGTAGGCGTGGGGGACAGGAGACCCAGTACTTC. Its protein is CASSRRGGQETQYF.

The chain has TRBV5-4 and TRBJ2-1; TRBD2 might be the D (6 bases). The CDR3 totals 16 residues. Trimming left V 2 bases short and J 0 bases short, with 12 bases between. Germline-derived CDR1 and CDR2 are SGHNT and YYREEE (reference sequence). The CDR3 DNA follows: TGTGCCAGCAGCTTTTCCGGGGGTGGCTCCTACAATGAGCAGTTCTTC. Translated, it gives CASSFSGGGSYNEQFF.

CDR3 nucleotide sequence: TGTGCCAGCAAGGAGGTAGCTAATTCACCCCTCCACTTT. It encodes CASKEVANSPLHF. The J gene is TRBJ1-6, the V gene TRBV27; no definite D call. Germline-derived CDR1 and CDR2 are MNHEY and SMNVEV (reference sequence). This CDR3 has 13 residues. The V and J ends lost 7 bases and 6 bases respectively, with 10 bases between them.

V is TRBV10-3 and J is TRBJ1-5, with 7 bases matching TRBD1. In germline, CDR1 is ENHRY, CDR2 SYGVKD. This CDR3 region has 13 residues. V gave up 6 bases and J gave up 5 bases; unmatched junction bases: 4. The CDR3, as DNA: TGTGCCATCAGCTCAACAGGGGATCAGCCCCAGCATTTT. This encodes CAISSTGDQPQHF.

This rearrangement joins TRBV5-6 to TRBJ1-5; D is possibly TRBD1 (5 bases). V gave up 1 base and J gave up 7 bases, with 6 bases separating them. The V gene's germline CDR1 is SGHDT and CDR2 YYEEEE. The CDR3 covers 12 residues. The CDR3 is CASSLKGQPQHF. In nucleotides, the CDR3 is TGTGCCAGCAGCTTGAAGGGGCAGCCCCAGCATTTT. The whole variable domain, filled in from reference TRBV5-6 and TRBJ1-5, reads DAGVTQSPTHLIKTRGQQVTLRCSPKSGHDTVSWYQQALGQGPQFIFQYYEEEERQRGNFPDRFSGHQFPNYSSELNVNALLLGDSALYLCASSLKGQPQHFGDGTRLSIL.